The sequence of this T cell receptor beta chain was determined in a study of shared clonotypes between healthy human individuals. This clone was recorded a few times. Data came from immunoSEQ multiplex PCR; TCRdb stores just in-frame clones and leaves some out. Of millions of clones listed, 90% to 95% are singletons. This TCR was recovered from a man aged 18 to 29 in good health. The material sequenced was naive CD4+ T cells sorted from blood. Indicated subset: CD45RA+ positively selected.

The CDR3 region is CASLGLAGNEQYF. The CDR3, as DNA: TGTGCCAGCTTGGGACTAGCGGGAAACGAGCAGTACTTC. The J gene is TRBJ2-7, the V gene TRBV6-1; TRBD2 agrees at 13 bases. Germline V gene sequence: CDR1 MNHNS, CDR2 SASEGT. The trim removed 8 bases at V and 5 bases at J, leaving 3 bases unmatched. CDR3 length: 13 amino acids.